One sample yielded the 32 T cell receptor beta chains listed below, sequenced in a study of T cell repertoires in cytomegalovirus infection. TCRdb re-called the reads with MiXCR, one entry per CDR3 protein. The sample comprises nearly 550,000 distinct CDR3 sequences, about 17% of which are singletons, and more than 20% rests with the top ten. The specimen sequenced was CD8+ T cells from PBMCs. Receptors originate from a human donor in good health (CMV status not recorded). Some clones in this sample may be carry-over from other donors' samples.

This clonotype was seen at least ten times. CDR3 amino acids: CASSPSPGTSGSTGELFF. The CDR3 DNA follows: TGTGCCAGCAGCCCTAGCCCCGGGACTAGCGGTAGCACCGGGGAGCTGTTTTTT. The rearrangement links TRBV7-9 to TRBJ2-2, with 11 bases fitting TRBD2. Looked up from germline, CDR1 is SEHNR and CDR2 is FQNEAQ (reference sequence). The CDR3 totals 18 residues. Trimming took 5 bases from V and 4 from J; bases not matched to a gene: 12. The whole variable domain, filled in from reference TRBV7-9 and TRBJ2-2, reads DTGVSQNPRHKITKRGQNVTFRCDPISEHNRLYWYRQTLGQGPEFLTYFQNEAQLEKSRLLSDRFSAERPKGSFSTLEIQRTEQGDSAMYLCASSPSPGTSGSTGELFFGEGSRLTVL.

This clonotype was picked up many times. In DNA, the CDR3 is TGTGCCAGCAGCCCGAGTGGCAATGAGCAGTTCTTC. Translated: CASSPSGNEQFF. The chain uses TRBV7-9 and TRBJ2-1, with D hard to call. V gave up 5 bases and J gave up 6 bases, with 8 bases separating them. The CDR3 consists of 12 residues. Germline CDR1 reads SEHNR; CDR2 reads FQNEAQ (reference sequence).

This clonotype was counted at least ten times. CDR3 in DNA: TGTGCCAGCAGCTTGTACTCGGGACCGATGCTAAAGAGTATGAACACTGAAGCTTTCTTT. It is translated as CASSLYSGPMLKSMNTEAFF. The chain couples TRBV5-5 to TRBJ1-1, with D maybe TRBD1 (5 bases). The CDR3 has 20 amino acids. The V and J ends lost 1 base and 0 bases respectively, with 25 bases between them. CDR1 and CDR2 from the germline V gene are SGHKS and YYEKEE (reference sequence).

This clonotype was counted between two and nine times. This chain links TRBV5-5 with TRBJ2-1, with unresolved D. The germline V gene has CDR1 SGHKS and CDR2 YYEKEE (reference sequence). V was cut by 2 bases and J by 2 bases, with 11 bases left in between. The CDR3 is 15 residues long. CDR3 sequence (DNA): TGTGCCAGCAGCTTTAATCCCAGGACCTACAATGAGCAGTTCTTC. This sequence encodes CASSFNPRTYNEQFF.

This clonotype showed up many times. The chain uses TRBV12-3 or TRBV12-4 and TRBJ1-4; TRBD1 matches at 12 bases. V shed 2 bases and J 7 bases; nucleotides not matched to a gene: 14. The CDR3 is 19 amino acids. CDR3 region: CASSLSGQGANFGGEKLFF. The DNA for the CDR3 is TGTGCCAGCAGTTTATCGGGACAGGGGGCCAATTTTGGAGGTGAAAAACTGTTTTTT.

This clonotype has more than one count but fewer than ten. The chain combines TRBV27 with TRBJ2-5; possible D gene TRBD2, 6 bases. The V gene lost 1 base and the J gene lost 7 bases, with 19 bases spanning the gap. Germline V lookup: CDR1 MNHEY, CDR2 SMNVEV (reference sequence). The CDR3 spans 16 residues. The CDR3 DNA reads as TGTGCCAGCAGTTTATTAGGCGGGACCGACCGGGGGACCCAGTACTTC. This encodes CASSLLGGTDRGTQYF.

This clonotype was counted ten times or more. This rearrangement joins TRBV11-2 to TRBJ2-3; 7 bases fit TRBD2. The CDR3 is 16 residues long. Germline CDR1 reads SGHAT; CDR2 reads FQNNGV. After removal of 3 bases from V and 1 base from J, the junction contained 7 bases not matched to a gene. CDR3 region: CASSFPSAGGTDTQYF. The CDR3 DNA reads as TGTGCCAGCAGCTTTCCTTCGGCGGGGGGCACAGATACGCAGTATTTT.

The chain carries TRBV4-1 and TRBJ1-6, with a tentative D call TRBD1 (6 bases). The CDR3 is made up of 15 amino acids. V gave up 7 bases and J gave up 5 bases, with 15 bases separating them. CDR1 is MGHRA and CDR2 is YSYEKL in the germline V gene. The CDR3 spells CASTTGSSNNSPLHF. CDR3 DNA: TGCGCCAGCACCACAGGGTCATCTAATAATTCACCCCTCCACTTT.

The chain combines TRBV20-1 with TRBJ1-2, with TRBD1 identical over 9 bases. Germline V gene sequence: CDR1 DFQATT, CDR2 SNEGSKA (reference sequence). CDR3 length: 13 amino acids. V shed 6 bases, J shed 6 bases, and the junction held 8 bases outside the gene matches. CDR3 sequence reads: CSAVWDRVDGYTF. The CDR3 DNA follows: TGCAGTGCCGTTTGGGACAGGGTGGATGGCTACACCTTC.

This clonotype was seen more than once but under ten times. The V call is TRBV29-1, the J call TRBJ1-1; unclear D gene. The CDR3 consists of 12 residues. Germline V gives CDR1 SQVTM, CDR2 ANQGSEA. The V gene lost 6 bases and the J gene lost 1 base, with 9 bases spanning the gap. The CDR3 bases are TGCAGCGTGGACCCAGGGAACACTGAAGCTTTCTTT. It translates to CSVDPGNTEAFF.

This clonotype was counted ten times or more. DNA for the CDR3: TGTGCCAGCAGCCCTAGGACAGGGACCGCCTACGAGCAGTACTTC. This encodes CASSPRTGTAYEQYF. The chain has TRBV6-5 and TRBJ2-7, with TRBD1 matching over 8 bases. The V gene's germline CDR1 is MNHEY and CDR2 SVGAGI. CDR3 length equals 15 residues. Trimming took 6 bases from V and 2 from J; bases not matched to a gene: 9.

Ten or more counts support this clonotype. This chain links TRBV7-2 with TRBJ2-7; 7 bases are shared with TRBD1. This CDR3 has 12 residues. Germline V gene sequence: CDR1 SGHTA, CDR2 FQGNSA. The V segment lost 4 bases and the J segment 6 bases; nucleotides outside the gene matches: 3. This chain's CDR3 is CASSWAGGEQYF. The CDR3 nucleotides are TGTGCCAGCAGCTGGGCAGGGGGCGAGCAGTACTTC.

This clonotype is a singleton in its sample. Compared with germline, one end of the junction differs, possibly owing to a read error. The chain employs TRBV6-1 and TRBJ2-7; D not certain. Germline V lookup: CDR1 MNHNS, CDR2 SASEGT. CDR3 length: 11 amino acids. CDR3 residues: CASSDPYEQHF. For the CDR3, the DNA is TGTGCCAGCAGTGACCCTTACGAGCAGCACTTC.

Many counts were recorded for this clonotype. The chain links TRBV7-8 to TRBJ2-2; D unresolved. Germline assignment: CDR1 SGHVS and CDR2 FQNEAQ. The V and J ends lost 6 bases and 2 bases respectively, with 13 bases between them. This CDR3 is built from 15 residues. The CDR3 region is CASSFAPENTGELFF. Written as DNA, the CDR3 is TGTGCCAGCAGTTTCGCTCCAGAAAACACCGGGGAGCTGTTTTTT.

This clonotype was counted many times. The chain uses TRBV7-9 and TRBJ2-1; TRBD1 matches at 7 bases. The CDR3 is 13 amino acids. In germline, CDR1 is SEHNR, CDR2 FQNEAQ (reference sequence). V was clipped by 5 bases and J by 4 bases; unmatched bases: 2. CDR3: CASSGTEYNEQFF. CDR3 in DNA: TGTGCCAGCAGCGGGACAGAGTACAATGAGCAGTTCTTC.

In its sample, this clonotype was seen a few times. The chain couples TRBV4-1 to TRBJ1-2; TRBD1 matches at 9 bases. Germline-derived CDR1 and CDR2 are MGHRA and YSYEKL. J gave up 5 bases and V 2 bases, and 3 bases lay outside the gene matches. The CDR3 totals 14 residues. The CDR3 sequence is CASSQRTGEYGYTF. The CDR3 DNA sequence: TGCGCCAGCAGCCAAAGGACAGGGGAGTATGGCTACACCTTC.

This sequence joins TRBV10-2 and TRBJ1-4, with D possibly matching TRBD1 (6 bases). The V end lost 6 bases, the J end lost 7 bases, and 15 bases lay between the germline ends. The germline V gene has CDR1 WSHSY and CDR2 SAAADI. The length of the CDR3 is 14 residues. Written as DNA, the CDR3 is TGCGCCAGCAGATCCGGGCCCAGGGGTGAAAAACTGTTTTTT. Translated, it gives CASRSGPRGEKLFF.

The table lists this clonotype with a few counts. The V call is TRBV28, the J call TRBJ2-1; 8 bases line up with TRBD1. Germline V gene data show CDR1 as MDHEN and CDR2 as SYDVKM. The J segment lost 5 bases and the V segment lost 6 bases, leaving 6 bases of the junction unmatched. The CDR3 is 14 amino acids. CDR3 loop: CASSLMGQDNEQFF. The CDR3 DNA reads as TGTGCCAGCAGCCTAATGGGACAGGACAATGAGCAGTTCTTC.

This clonotype was seen only a few times. The chain combines TRBV6-5 with TRBJ1-2; tentatively, D is TRBD1 (5 bases). V was trimmed by 0 bases and J by 8 bases, leaving 7 bases between them. The CDR3 has 12 residues. Germline CDR1 is MNHEY and CDR2 is SVGAGI. The CDR3, as DNA: TGTGCCAGCAGTTACTCGAGGGGCGGCTACACCTTC. Protein sequence: CASSYSRGGYTF.

The chain is built from TRBV9 and TRBJ2-5; 8 nucleotides agree with TRBD2. Germline values: CDR1 SGDLS, CDR2 YYNGEE. This CDR3 contains 16 residues. The junction had 8 bases not matched to a gene; V was cut back by 3 bases and J by 1 base. This CDR3 is CASSAGSTSAQETQYF. The CDR3 DNA reads as TGTGCCAGCAGCGCAGGCTCGACTAGCGCCCAAGAGACCCAGTACTTC. Complete variable domain (other parts from reference TRBV9 and TRBJ2-5): DSGVTQTPKHLITATGQRVTLRCSPRSGDLSVYWYQQSLDQGLQFLIQYYNGEERAKGNILERFSAQQFPDLHSELNLSSLELGDSALYFCASSAGSTSAQETQYFGPGTRLLVL.

This clonotype was picked up one time. The chain is built from TRBV2 and TRBJ1-5; 7 bases are a match to TRBD1. V lost 5 bases to trimming and J lost 0 bases; unmatched junction nucleotides: 7. The CDR3 contains 16 residues. Germline CDR1 is SNHLY and CDR2 is FYNNEI. The CDR3 DNA follows: TGTGCCAGCAGTAATACAGGGGTCTTTAGCAATCAGCCCCAGCATTTT. Protein: CASSNTGVFSNQPQHF.

This clonotype was seen at least ten times. V gene TRBV7-8 combines with J gene TRBJ1-5, with 7 positions matching TRBD1. The CDR3 consists of 14 residues. V shed 5 bases and J 8 bases; nucleotides not matched to a gene: 9. Germline V gives CDR1 SGHVS, CDR2 FQNEAQ. The DNA for the CDR3 is TGTGCCAGCAGCGAAATGACAGGGCTTGAGCCCCAGCATTTT. Amino acids: CASSEMTGLEPQHF.

This clonotype showed up many times. The chain employs TRBV7-2 and TRBJ1-1; maybe TRBD1 (5 bases). Germline V gives CDR1 SGHTA, CDR2 FQGNSA. The V end lost 5 bases, the J end lost 1 base, and 8 bases lay between the germline ends. CDR3 length: 13 amino acids. This CDR3 reads CASSPGRNTEAFF. CDR3 in DNA: TGTGCCAGCAGCCCAGGGAGGAACACTGAAGCTTTCTTT.

This CDR3 reads CASNEQTAALNEQFF. The DNA for the CDR3 is TGTGCCAGCAACGAACAGACAGCAGCCCTCAATGAGCAGTTCTTC. The chain combines TRBV5-6 with TRBJ2-1, with D perhaps matching TRBD1 (5 bases). Germline assignment: CDR1 SGHDT and CDR2 YYEEEE. The CDR3 extends over 15 amino acids. Trimming removed 6 bases at V and 6 bases at J, with 19 bases between.

This clonotype was observed a handful of times. The V gene is TRBV7-9, the J gene TRBJ2-2; maybe TRBD2 (6 bases). The V gene lost 5 bases and the J gene lost 7 bases, with 14 bases spanning the gap. The CDR3 spans 14 residues. The V gene's germline CDR1 is SEHNR and CDR2 FQNEAQ (reference sequence). The CDR3 bases are TGTGCCAGCAGCCCCGAGGAGGGCTTCGGGGAGCTGTTTTTT. Amino acid sequence: CASSPEEGFGELFF. Filled out from reference TRBV7-9 and TRBJ2-2, the complete variable domain reads DTGVSQNPRHKITKRGQNVTFRCDPISEHNRLYWYRQTLGQGPEFLTYFQNEAQLEKSRLLSDRFSAERPKGSFSTLEIQRTEQGDSAMYLCASSPEEGFGELFFGEGSRLTVL.

Only a few counts were recorded for this clonotype. The V call is TRBV28, the J call TRBJ2-7; D is unresolved. CDR1 is MDHEN, CDR2 SYDVKM, per germline. This CDR3 has 14 residues. V lost 4 bases and J lost 3, with 13 bases in between. The DNA for the CDR3 is TGTGCCAGCAGTTCCTCGGACCGTTTCTACGAGCAGTACTTC. Translating it yields CASSSSDRFYEQYF.

This clonotype was seen at least ten times. This sequence joins TRBV4-2 and TRBJ1-6; possibly TRBD1 for D (5 bases). The CDR3 runs 15 residues. Germline assignment: CDR1 LGHNA and CDR2 YNFKEQ. V was cut by 1 base and J by 7 bases, with 11 bases left in between. The CDR3 protein is CASSQGGLRNSPLHF. CDR3 sequence (DNA): TGTGCCAGCAGCCAAGGGGGGTTGCGGAATTCACCCCTCCACTTT.

At least ten counts were recorded for this clonotype. The rearrangement uses TRBV12-3 or TRBV12-4 and TRBJ2-5; D perhaps matches TRBD2 (6 bases). CDR3 size: 14 residues. The V gene lost 5 bases and the J gene lost 3 bases, with 13 bases spanning the gap. As DNA, the CDR3 is TGTGCCAGCAGTATCGGGACTCGGAAAGAGACCCAGTACTTC. Translation gives CASSIGTRKETQYF.

This clonotype has ten or more counts. The genes are TRBV6-6 and TRBJ1-1; no reliable D call. The V end was cut by 2 bases, the J end by 2 bases, with 6 bases between. Germline CDR1 reads MNHNY; CDR2 reads SVGAGI (reference sequence). There are 13 residues in the CDR3. This chain's CDR3 is CASSYDGNTEAFF. CDR3 nucleotide sequence: TGTGCCAGCAGTTACGACGGAAACACTGAAGCTTTCTTT.

This clonotype was counted many times. The V call is TRBV6-2 or TRBV6-3, the J call TRBJ2-1; D uncertain. The CDR3 spans 12 residues. Germline-derived CDR1 and CDR2 are MNHEY and SVGEGT. The V gene lost 0 bases and the J gene lost 7 bases, with 4 bases spanning the gap. CDR3 in DNA: TGTGCCAGCAGTTACTCGAGTAATGAGCAGTTCTTC. This codes for CASSYSSNEQFF.

Of note for this clonotype: Given a much more abundant clone one base away, this may be a read error. The rearrangement links TRBV7-6 to TRBJ2-2; 7 positions agree with TRBD1. The CDR3 length is 16 residues. CDR1 and CDR2 (germline): SGHVS, FNYEAQ. The CDR3 DNA reads as TGTGCCAGCAGCCTCCCCGGGACAGAAAACACCGGGGAGCAGTTTTTT. It translates to CASSLPGTENTGEQFF.

This clonotype was seen at least ten times. The chain uses TRBV11-3 and TRBJ2-3; 9 positions agree with TRBD1. CDR3 length: 15 amino acids. CDR1 and CDR2 from the germline V gene are SGHNT and YENEEA. The junction had 11 bases not matched to a gene; V was cut back by 5 bases and J by 8 bases. The CDR3 nucleotides are TGTGCCAGCAGCAGAGGGGGACAGGGCCGGGGTACGCAGTATTTT. Translated, it gives CASSRGGQGRGTQYF.